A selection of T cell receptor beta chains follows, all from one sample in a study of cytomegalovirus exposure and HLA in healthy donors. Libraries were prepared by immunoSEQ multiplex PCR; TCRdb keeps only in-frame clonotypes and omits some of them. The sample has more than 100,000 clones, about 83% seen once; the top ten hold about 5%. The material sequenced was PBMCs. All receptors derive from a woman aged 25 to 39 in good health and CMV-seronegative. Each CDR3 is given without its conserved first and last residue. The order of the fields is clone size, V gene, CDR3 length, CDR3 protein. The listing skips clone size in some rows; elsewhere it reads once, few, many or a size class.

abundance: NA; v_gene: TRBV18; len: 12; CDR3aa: ASSPAGSSYEQY
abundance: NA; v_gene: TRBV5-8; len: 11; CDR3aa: ASSLWLAYEQF
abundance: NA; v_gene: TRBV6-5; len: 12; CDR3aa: ASSRDSRSGGYT
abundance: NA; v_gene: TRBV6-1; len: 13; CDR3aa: ASSVYPTGDQPQH
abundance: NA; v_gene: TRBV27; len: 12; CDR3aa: ASSSGTGWHEQY
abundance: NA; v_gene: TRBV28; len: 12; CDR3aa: ASSSYRVNTEAF
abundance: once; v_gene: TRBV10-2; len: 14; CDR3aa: ASSGTGVSSYNEQF
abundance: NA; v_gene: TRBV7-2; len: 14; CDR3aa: ASSLDTGMSRNTIY
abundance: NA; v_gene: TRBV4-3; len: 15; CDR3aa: ASSQDWGARGQETQY
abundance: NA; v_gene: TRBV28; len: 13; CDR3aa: ASTLQGGLLYEQY
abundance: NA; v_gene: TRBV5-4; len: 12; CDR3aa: ASSLLGGNYGYT
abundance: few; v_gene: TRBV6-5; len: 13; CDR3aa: ASSYSTGAITALH
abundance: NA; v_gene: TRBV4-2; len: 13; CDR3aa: ASSQVQGADEKLF
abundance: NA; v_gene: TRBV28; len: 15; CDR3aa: ARTGTGSFSGANVLT
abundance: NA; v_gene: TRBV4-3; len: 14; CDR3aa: ASSQDGAGGLDTQY
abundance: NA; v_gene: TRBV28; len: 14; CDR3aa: ASSLWAGAESYEQY
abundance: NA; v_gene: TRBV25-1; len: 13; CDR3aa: ASSETGDSTDTQY
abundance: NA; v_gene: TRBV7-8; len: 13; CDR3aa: ASSAHRGLIYEQY
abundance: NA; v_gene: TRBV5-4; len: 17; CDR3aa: ASSRAAFTSGPFKETQY
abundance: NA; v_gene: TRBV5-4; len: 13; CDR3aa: ASSSGGPNTGELF
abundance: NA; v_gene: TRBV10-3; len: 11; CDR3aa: AISLAEYNEQF
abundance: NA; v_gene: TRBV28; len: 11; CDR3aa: ASSLRGPYEQY
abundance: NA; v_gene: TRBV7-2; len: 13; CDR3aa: ASRLRAWGTDTQY